Each of the 30 T cell receptor beta chains below was sequenced from the same sample in a study of neoadjuvant anti-PD-1 for oral cavity cancer. Generated by immunoSEQ multiplex PCR, the TCRdb table keeps only in-frame clones and is missing some. The data contain 65,000 to 70,000 clones, 80% to 90% of them singletons. Stated time point: after neoadjuvant nivolumab, at surgical resection. Sequences were derived from PBMCs, sampled after nivolumab (anti-PD-1) treatment. Receptor source: a person aged 35 to 85 with oral cavity squamous cell carcinoma.

This sequence joins TRBV6-1 and TRBJ2-7; TRBD2 agrees at 8 bases. The CDR3 has 13 residues. J gave up 11 bases and V 1 base, and 7 bases lay outside the gene matches. CDR1 and CDR2 (germline): MNHNS, SASEGT. CDR3 DNA: TGTGCCAGCAGTGAAGTCGATAGCGGGGCCGAGTACTTC. It encodes CASSEVDSGAEYF.

The chain combines TRBV29-1 with TRBJ1-1; D is possibly TRBD1 (6 bases). There are 12 residues in the CDR3. V was trimmed by 5 bases and J by 8 bases, leaving 15 bases between them. The germline V gene encodes CDR1 SQVTM and CDR2 ANQGSEA. CDR3 in DNA: TGCAGCGTTCCCATACAGGGTCAAGAAGCTTTCTTT. Translated, it gives CSVPIQGQEAFF.

This sequence joins TRBV7-8 and TRBJ2-2; perhaps TRBD2 as D (6 bases). Trimming took off 0 bases at V and 9 bases at J, with 11 bases between the two ends. The CDR3 is made up of 14 amino acids. The germline CDR1 and CDR2 sequences are SGHVS and FQNEAQ. The CDR3 DNA is TGTGCCAGCAGCTTAGCGGGGGGAGTCCGGGAGCTGTTTTTT. It specifies CASSLAGGVRELFF.

The rearrangement uses TRBV19 and TRBJ1-1, with D uncertain. Trimming removed 0 bases from V and 1 base from J, with 15 bases in between. CDR3 length: 17 amino acids. CDR1 and CDR2 from the germline V gene are LNHDA and SQIVND (reference sequence). The CDR3 bases are TGTGCCAGTAGTATAGATCGACCCCCCCTCAGGAACACTGAAGCTTTCTTT. Residues: CASSIDRPPLRNTEAFF.

The chain links TRBV29-1 to TRBJ1-5; D not resolved. The V and J ends lost 5 bases and 7 bases respectively, with 12 bases between them. The CDR3 consists of 12 residues. Germline lookup yields CDR1 SQVTM and CDR2 ANQGSEA. For the CDR3, the DNA is TGCAGCGTTCGGAGCCGAGGGCAGCCCCAGCATTTT. It encodes CSVRSRGQPQHF.

The V call is TRBV6-4, the J call TRBJ2-2; D ambiguous. The germline V gene encodes CDR1 MRHNA and CDR2 SNTAGT. The CDR3 is 14 residues long. V shed 3 bases and J shed 1 base, with 6 bases lying between them. For the CDR3, the DNA is TGTGCCAGCAGTGAAAGTAGGAACACCGGGGAGCTGTTTTTT. Its translation: CASSESRNTGELFF.

The genes are TRBV5-5 and TRBJ2-2, with D perhaps matching TRBD1 (7 bases). Germline V gene data show CDR1 as SGHKS and CDR2 as YYEKEE (reference sequence). The CDR3 loop spans 17 amino acids. Trimming shortened V by 1 base and J by 7 bases, and 20 bases separated the two germline ends. The CDR3 coding sequence is TGTGCCAGCAGCTTGTATTTCGGCAGGGGGGCTGACGGGGAGCTGTTTTTT. Translating it yields CASSLYFGRGADGELFF.

V and J are TRBV7-9 and TRBJ1-3, with TRBD1 matching 7 bases. This CDR3 contains 15 residues. The V gene end was trimmed by 4 bases and the J gene end by 4 bases; junction bases not matched to a gene: 7. Germline V gives CDR1 SEHNR, CDR2 FQNEAQ (reference sequence). CDR3 in amino acids: CASSSGQTIGNTIYF. CDR3 in DNA: TGTGCCAGCAGCTCGGGACAGACTATAGGAAACACCATATATTTT.

This clone was recorded a few times. The chain joins TRBV27 to TRBJ2-7; D is undetermined. The CDR3 runs 13 residues. Germline V lookup: CDR1 MNHEY, CDR2 SMNVEV (reference sequence). The ends were cut back, 3 bases at V and 3 bases at J, with 9 bases in the middle. This CDR3 reads CASSFISRYEQYF. Written as DNA, the CDR3 is TGTGCCAGCAGTTTTATTAGCCGCTACGAGCAGTACTTC.

V gene TRBV29-1 combines with J gene TRBJ1-1, with D perhaps TRBD1 (5 bases). This CDR3 is built from 12 residues. Looked up from germline, CDR1 is SQVTM and CDR2 is ANQGSEA. V lost 7 bases, J lost 1 base, and 10 bases lay in between. The CDR3 spells CSARQTNTEAFF. CDR3 bases: TGCAGCGCAAGACAGACGAACACTGAAGCTTTCTTT.

The gene calls are TRBV7-3 and TRBJ2-5; D gene uncertain. Looked up from germline, CDR1 is SGHTA and CDR2 is FQGTGA. The CDR3 extends over 13 amino acids. V shed 4 bases and J shed 4 bases, with 10 bases lying between them. Here the CDR3 reads CASSSNMGETQYF. Here the CDR3 DNA reads TGTGCCAGCAGCTCTAACATGGGAGAGACCCAGTACTTC.

The chain recombines TRBV2 with TRBJ1-3; D unclear. Germline V gene data show CDR1 as SNHLY and CDR2 as FYNNEI. This CDR3 is 14 amino acids long. In DNA form, the CDR3 reads TGTGTCCTAGCTGGGTCCGACGCTGGAAACACCATATATTTT. This codes for CVLAGSDAGNTIYF.

This clone was counted a single time. The chain employs TRBV5-1 and TRBJ1-1; D perhaps matches TRBD1 (5 bases). This CDR3 is built from 16 residues. Trimming removed 0 bases at V and 0 bases at J, with 12 bases between. The V gene's germline CDR1 is SGHRS and CDR2 YFSETQ. Here the CDR3 reads CASSLGFWGMNTEAFF. The CDR3 DNA is TGCGCCAGCAGCTTGGGTTTTTGGGGGATGAACACTGAAGCTTTCTTT.

This rearrangement joins TRBV15 to TRBJ2-7; no definite D call. Germline assignment: CDR1 LNHNV and CDR2 YYDKDF (reference sequence). V was trimmed by 0 bases and J by 0 bases, leaving 3 bases between them. The CDR3 is 13 amino acids. The CDR3 loop reads CATSRDSSYEQYF. The CDR3 coding sequence is TGTGCCACCAGCAGAGATAGCTCCTACGAGCAGTACTTC.

The chain joins TRBV19 to TRBJ2-3; TRBD2 matches 15 bases. Germline V gene sequence: CDR1 LNHDA, CDR2 SQIVND (reference sequence). The CDR3 runs 20 residues. Trimming removed 5 bases from V and 1 base from J; junction bases left unmatched: 13. The CDR3 here is CASSSRRSGTSGRRTDTQYF. The CDR3 DNA follows: TGTGCCAGTAGTTCCCGGCGATCCGGGACTAGCGGGAGGCGCACAGATACGCAGTATTTT.

In nucleotides, the CDR3 is TGTGCCAGCAGCTTAAGTGTAGGGGCTAGCGGCTACGAGCAGTACTTC. As protein: CASSLSVGASGYEQYF. The genes are TRBV13 and TRBJ2-7; 7 bases align to TRBD2. This CDR3 comprises 16 residues. The J segment lost 3 bases and the V segment lost 2 bases, leaving 10 bases of the junction unmatched. From germline, CDR1 is PRHDT and CDR2 FYEKMQ (reference sequence).

The chain carries TRBV9 and TRBJ1-2, with D possibly TRBD1 on 6 matching bases. This CDR3 has 15 residues. Germline V gene sequence: CDR1 SGDLS, CDR2 YYNGEE. Trimming pared 2 bases from V and 5 bases from J, leaving 16 bases between. The CDR3 loop reads CASSVGDRRPYGYTF. For the CDR3, the DNA is TGTGCCAGCAGCGTTGGTGACAGGCGACCATATGGCTACACCTTC.

This clone has just a few counts. This chain uses TRBV5-4 with TRBJ1-1; D might be TRBD1 (6 bases). The germline CDR1 and CDR2 sequences are SGHNT and YYREEE (reference sequence). The CDR3 runs to 15 residues. V was trimmed by 4 bases and J by 1 base, leaving 14 bases between them. The CDR3 DNA reads TGTGCCAGCAGCCGAAGCATACAGGGGAACACTGAAGCTTTCTTT. Translation gives CASSRSIQGNTEAFF.

The genes are TRBV5-4 and TRBJ2-5; 13 bases are a match to TRBD2. This CDR3 comprises 15 residues. V lost 2 bases and J lost 5; bases outside the gene matches: 3. In germline, CDR1 is SGHNT, CDR2 YYREEE (reference sequence). CDR3 amino acids: CASSFRTSGGETQYF. CDR3 bases: TGTGCCAGCAGCTTCAGGACTAGCGGGGGTGAGACCCAGTACTTC.

The CDR3 is CASSTQGGLDYGYTF. DNA for the CDR3: TGTGCCAGTAGTACGCAGGGGGGATTGGACTATGGCTACACCTTC. The chain employs TRBV19 and TRBJ1-2; the match to TRBD1 covers 7 bases. With V trimmed by 4 bases and J by 3 bases, 8 bases remained unmatched. The length of the CDR3 is 15 residues. The germline CDR1 and CDR2 sequences are LNHDA and SQIVND (reference sequence). Based on the CDR3 plus reference TRBV19 and TRBJ1-2, the full variable domain is DGGITQSPKYLFRKEGQNVTLSCEQNLNHDAMYWYRQDPGQGLRLIYYSQIVNDFQKGDIAEGYSVSREKKESFPLTVTSAQKNPTAFYLCASSTQGGLDYGYTFGSGTRLTVV.

The count of this clone is one. This chain uses TRBV15 with TRBJ1-6, with a tentative D call TRBD1 (5 bases). In germline, CDR1 is LNHNV, CDR2 YYDKDF (reference sequence). The CDR3 consists of 12 residues. Trimming removed 7 bases from V and 6 bases from J, with 7 bases in between. The CDR3 DNA reads TGTGCCACCAAGACAGCTAATTCACCCCTCCACTTT. Translated, it gives CATKTANSPLHF.

This clone was observed once. J is TRBJ1-2 and V is TRBV6-6; D might be TRBD1 (5 bases). The CDR3 has 15 amino acids. Germline V gene lookup returns CDR1 MNHNY and CDR2 SVGAGI (reference sequence). V gave up 0 bases and J gave up 8 bases, with 16 bases separating them. DNA of the CDR3: TGTGCCAGCAGTTACTCAAATGCCGGGACGGGAGGCTACACCTTC. Residues: CASSYSNAGTGGYTF.

The CDR3 sequence: CASSRQIGEQYF. The CDR3 nucleotides are TGTGCCAGCTCTAGACAGATAGGGGAGCAGTACTTC. J is TRBJ2-7 and V is TRBV28; D is possibly TRBD1 (5 bases). CDR3 length equals 12 residues. The germline V gene has CDR1 MDHEN and CDR2 SYDVKM. Between the trimmed V and J ends, which lost 8 bases and 7 bases, there was a span of 15 bases.

V gene TRBV28 combines with J gene TRBJ1-1; D is uncertain. This CDR3 spans 12 amino acids. V was pared by 3 bases and J by 6 bases, with 8 bases between. Germline loops: CDR1 MDHEN, CDR2 SYDVKM. In nucleotides, the CDR3 is TGTGCCAGCAGTTTGGGTCAAGCTGAAGCTTTCTTT. It specifies CASSLGQAEAFF.

This chain links TRBV7-6 with TRBJ2-5; tentatively, D is TRBD1 (5 bases). Germline V gene sequence: CDR1 SGHVS, CDR2 FNYEAQ. Trimming took off 5 bases at V and 2 bases at J, with 12 bases between the two ends. The CDR3 runs to 14 residues. The CDR3 sequence: CASSQTGLQETQYF. CDR3 sequence (DNA): TGTGCCAGCAGCCAAACAGGTCTACAAGAGACCCAGTACTTC. Full variable domain (missing parts from reference TRBV7-6 and TRBJ2-5): GAGVSQSPRYKVTKRGQDVALRCDPISGHVSLYWYRQALGQGPEFLTYFNYEAQQDKSGLPNDRFSAERPEGSISTLTIQRTEQRDSAMYRCASSQTGLQETQYFGPGTRLLVL.

The chain is built from TRBV6-1 and TRBJ2-7; D is undetermined. V dropped 6 bases and J dropped 0 bases, with 9 bases sitting between them. The germline V gene has CDR1 MNHNS and CDR2 SASEGT. The CDR3 covers 13 residues. CDR3 region: CASRGQSSYEQYF. Here the CDR3 DNA reads TGTGCCAGCAGGGGTCAAAGCTCCTACGAGCAGTACTTC.

The rearrangement uses TRBV5-6 and TRBJ2-1; D gene ambiguous. The germline V gene encodes CDR1 SGHDT and CDR2 YYEEEE. The CDR3 loop spans 15 amino acids. Trimming left V 0 bases short and J 2 bases short, with 9 bases between. The CDR3 is CASSLGTLPYNEQFF. Here the CDR3 DNA reads TGTGCCAGCAGCTTGGGGACCCTTCCCTACAATGAGCAGTTCTTC.

This chain connects TRBV5-6 to TRBJ2-2, with TRBD1 as a possible D gene (6 bases). The CDR3 loop spans 13 amino acids. Germline assignment: CDR1 SGHDT and CDR2 YYEEEE. The ends were cut back, 5 bases at V and 4 bases at J, with 9 bases in the middle. The CDR3 DNA is TGTGCCAGCAGTACAGGGCTCACCGGGGAGCTGTTTTTT. Amino acids: CASSTGLTGELFF.

This clone occurred once. This chain connects TRBV10-3 to TRBJ1-2; D gene unclear. The V end was cut by 2 bases, the J end by 6 bases, with 19 bases between. Per germline, CDR1 ENHRY and CDR2 SYGVKD. The CDR3 has 16 amino acids. The CDR3 here is CAISEIPGGTRDGYTF. CDR3 nucleotide sequence: TGTGCCATCAGTGAGATCCCGGGAGGTACCCGGGATGGCTACACCTTC.

The CDR3 nucleotides read TGCGCCAGCAGCCGCGGTGGTACGTATGATGGCACTGAAGCTTTCTTT. This gives the protein CASSRGGTYDGTEAFF. The chain uses TRBV5-1 and TRBJ1-1, with no clear D. CDR3 size: 16 residues. Per the germline V gene, CDR1 is SGHRS and CDR2 is YFSETQ. The V and J ends lost 4 bases and 4 bases respectively, with 20 bases between them.